The entry below describes one T cell receptor beta chain. Its antigen is currently unknown. Treatment noted: roughly 19 received Ad26.COV2.S at low or high dose, single or two shots; 5 received placebo; per-sample allocation not given. Specimens were obtained on day 63 following the first vaccine or placebo injection. Sequenced by immunoSEQ multiplex PCR; TCRdb stores in-frame clones only, minus some. The top ten hold under 2% of the sample, which has a few hundred thousand clones, over 80% seen once. These data belong to a study of Ad26.COV2.S vaccination and SARS-CoV-2 variants. Study context: The donor participated in the COV1001 trial, in its Ad26.COV2.S arm. In the study, Ad26.COV2.S was injected intramuscularly once, or twice 56 days apart.

Trimming removed 5 bases at V and 0 bases at J, with 8 bases between. CDR1 GTSNPN and CDR2 SVGIG come from the germline V gene (reference sequence). CDR3 size: 13 residues. Study-wide findings and caveats: Vaccine recipients showed a spike-specific TCR breadth that was higher than in placebo recipients. It was found that vaccine and placebo recipients had similar non-spike TCR breadth.

The source of this sequence is a person between 18 and 65 years old who received the Ad26.COV2.S COVID-19 vaccine or a placebo. Sequenced here: peripheral blood, sampled in a trial of Ad26.COV2.S vaccine versus placebo. The chain links TRBV30 to TRBJ1-5; the D gene is possibly TRBD1 (6 bases). DNA for the CDR3: TGTGCCTGGTCGGACAGTAGCAATCAGCCCCAGCATTTT. This sequence encodes CAWSDSSNQPQHF.